This TCR beta chain is drawn from a study of blood T cells in healthy people across ages. The second PCR ran roughly 6 to 12 cycles with a sample-barcoded 5' primer and J-beta primers. From the 5' RACE reads, TCRdb called clonotypes with MiXCR, one entry per CDR3 protein. The data hold about 1,400,000 distinct CDR3 sequences, with approximately 59% observed a single time. Study findings and constraints: Naive and antigen-experienced cells could not be conclusively compared, given unsorted PBMCs. When set beside aged donors, long-lived donors presented more naive CD4+ cells and higher diversity.

This clonotype showed up just a few times. Its cognate antigen is unknown. The CDR3 is made up of 15 amino acids. The trim removed 1 base at V and 9 bases at J, leaving 12 bases unmatched. Germline V lookup: CDR1 DFQATT, CDR2 SNEGSKA (reference sequence). The genes are TRBV20-1 and TRBJ2-1, with 7 positions matching TRBD2. This sequence originates from a man in his late teens or twenties in good health. Input material: blood. CDR3 nucleotides: TGCAGTGCTAGAGGGGTTGGCCCGGGACTAAGTGAGCAGTTCTTC. Its translation: CSARGVGPGLSEQFF.